The next 8 T cell receptor beta chains were all read from a single sample in a study of beta chain features in type 1 diabetes. Expressed TCRB transcripts were sequenced after all isolated RNA was converted to cDNA. Here immunoSEQ multiplex PCR was the method, and the copy in TCRdb shows in-frame clones only, minus some. The table includes roughly 450,000 clones, more than 9.5% detected once. Sequenced input: naive CD4+ T cells from blood. These TCRs come from a woman aged 18-30 years in good health.

This clone has only a few counts. The chain employs TRBV14 and TRBJ2-1; unclear D gene. V was shortened by 0 bases and J by 3 bases, with 6 bases between the two germline ends. Per germline, CDR1 SGHDN and CDR2 FVKESK. The CDR3 contains 14 residues. Here the CDR3 reads CASSQEAVYNEQFF. In DNA form, the CDR3 reads TGTGCCAGCAGCCAAGAGGCGGTCTACAATGAGCAGTTCTTC.

The V gene is TRBV28, the J gene TRBJ2-5, with D possibly being TRBD1 or TRBD2 (6 bases each). V was shortened by 6 bases and J by 4 bases, with 24 bases between the two germline ends. This CDR3 comprises 17 residues. Germline assignment: CDR1 MDHEN and CDR2 SYDVKM. CDR3 bases: TGTGCCAGCAGCTCTCTCCCCCGGGGGCGCGGTCTAGAGACCCAGTACTTC. This translates into CASSSLPRGRGLETQYF. The full variable domain, with the rest looked up from reference TRBV28 and TRBJ2-5, is DVKVTQSSRYLVKRTGEKVFLECVQDMDHENMFWYRQDPGLGLRLIYFSYDVKMKEKGDIPEGYSVSREKKERFSLILESASTNQTSMYLCASSSLPRGRGLETQYFGPGTRLLVL.

This clone was detected a few times. V usage is TRBV4-1 and J usage is TRBJ2-4, with 9 positions matching TRBD2. Germline loops: CDR1 MGHRA, CDR2 YSYEKL. This CDR3 is 16 amino acids long. V was clipped by 3 bases and J by 7 bases; unmatched bases: 10. The CDR3, as DNA: TGCGCCAGCAGCCACCAGGCGGGGGGGGCGCGGAACATTCAGTACTTC. Its translation is CASSHQAGGARNIQYF.

This clone was picked up a small number of times. J is TRBJ2-1 and V is TRBV5-1; D ambiguous. In germline, CDR1 is SGHRS, CDR2 YFSETQ. V lost 0 bases and J 2 bases, leaving 9 bases between the germline ends. There are 15 residues in the CDR3. The CDR3 nucleotides read TGCGCCAGCAGCTTGGAAGGAACCCCCTACAATGAGCAGTTCTTC. Protein sequence: CASSLEGTPYNEQFF.

This clone appeared a few times. The chain joins TRBV28 to TRBJ1-1; no clear D. Germline lookup yields CDR1 MDHEN and CDR2 SYDVKM. V was cut by 3 bases and J by 4 bases, with 9 bases left in between. The CDR3 is 13 residues long. The CDR3 DNA is TGTGCCAGCAGTTTCGGAGTTCCCACTGAAGCTTTCTTT. As protein: CASSFGVPTEAFF.

The chain links TRBV7-8 to TRBJ1-1; D perhaps matches TRBD1 (5 bases). The CDR3 length is 14 residues. Germline V CDR1 and CDR2: SGHVS, FQNEAQ. V was clipped by 5 bases and J by 1 base, with 11 bases between them. The CDR3 reads CASSRGRGNTEAFF. The CDR3 DNA follows: TGTGCCAGCAGCAGAGGAAGGGGGAACACTGAAGCTTTCTTT.

The chain carries TRBV4-1 and TRBJ2-5, with 9 bases lining up with TRBD2. CDR1 is MGHRA and CDR2 is YSYEKL in the germline V gene. The V gene end was trimmed by 5 bases and the J gene end by 9 bases; junction bases not matched to a gene: 16. The length of the CDR3 is 16 residues. The CDR3 loop is CASSSPLRGRGVAQYF. In DNA form, the CDR3 reads TGCGCCAGCAGCTCGCCCCTTCGCGGGAGGGGAGTGGCCCAGTACTTC.

This clone came up a few times. The genes are TRBV5-6 and TRBJ1-5, with 8 bases identical to TRBD1. The V segment lost 4 bases and the J segment 10 bases; nucleotides outside the gene matches: 13. In germline, CDR1 is SGHDT, CDR2 YYEEEE. CDR3 length: 15 residues. The CDR3 region is CASSHGPGQVRPQHF. In DNA, the CDR3 is TGTGCCAGCAGCCACGGGCCGGGACAGGTCCGACCCCAGCATTTT. Combining the CDR3 with reference TRBV5-6 and TRBJ1-5 gives the whole variable domain DAGVTQSPTHLIKTRGQQVTLRCSPKSGHDTVSWYQQALGQGPQFIFQYYEEEERQRGNFPDRFSGHQFPNYSSELNVNALLLGDSALYLCASSHGPGQVRPQHFGDGTRLSIL.